Shown below are 14 T cell receptor beta chains from a single sample sequenced in a study of shared clonotypes between healthy human individuals (TCRdb year 2020). Library method: the immunoSEQ multiplex PCR assay. As stored in TCRdb, this immuneACCESS dataset retains in-frame rearrangements with V and J assigned. A fraction of the clones does not appear; measured against another copy, unresolved V genes explain less than half of the discrepancy, and the remainder lacks a known reason. The sample yields about 2,500,000 clones; about 92% were counted once. Together, the top ten hold over 0.12% of the sample. The sample consisted of naive CD4+ T cells sorted from blood. Sample cell subset or site, as interpreted from the label and publication: CD45RA+ positively selected. The receptors were gathered from a man aged 18 to 30 in good health.

J is TRBJ2-7 and V is TRBV5-1, with 11 bases that match TRBD2. The V gene's germline CDR1 is SGHRS and CDR2 YFSETQ. The CDR3 covers 20 residues. V was clipped by 5 bases and J by 4 bases; unmatched bases: 23. The CDR3 coding sequence is TGCGCCAGCAGGGTAAACCCGGGACTAGCGGAGAGGGCCCTAGTGTACGAGCAGTACTTC. Its translation is CASRVNPGLAERALVYEQYF.

The chain has TRBV15 and TRBJ2-3, with 12 positions matching TRBD2. The CDR3 covers 17 residues. The J segment lost 3 bases and the V segment lost 2 bases, leaving 6 bases of the junction unmatched. Germline assignment: CDR1 LNHNV and CDR2 YYDKDF (reference sequence). CDR3: CATSRSTSGRGTDTQYF. CDR3 bases: TGTGCCACCAGCAGATCGACTAGCGGGAGAGGGACAGATACGCAGTATTTT.

The chain couples TRBV6-1 to TRBJ2-5; 12 bases fit TRBD1. Germline CDR1 reads MNHNS; CDR2 reads SASEGT. Trimming at V came to 4 bases and at J to 5 bases, leaving 8 bases not matched to a gene. There are 16 residues in the CDR3. CDR3 residues: CASSAGTGGVGETQYF. DNA of the CDR3: TGTGCCAGCAGTGCTGGGACAGGGGGCGTCGGTGAGACCCAGTACTTC.

The DNA of the CDR3 is TGTGCCAGTAGTATAGAGAGGGGGGCTAGCAATCAGCCCCAGCATTTT. Residues: CASSIERGASNQPQHF. This chain uses TRBV19 with TRBJ1-5; D possibly corresponds to TRBD1 (6 bases). Germline assignment: CDR1 LNHDA and CDR2 SQIVND (reference sequence). The CDR3 loop spans 16 amino acids. V lost 0 bases, J lost 0 bases, and 9 bases lay in between.

To note about this clone: Within the sample, other DNA sequences also encode this same CDR3. V and J are TRBV20-1 and TRBJ1-1; D remains ambiguous. Looked up from germline, CDR1 is DFQATT and CDR2 is SNEGSKA (reference sequence). Trimming stripped 3 bases from V and 2 bases from J, with 4 bases between. This CDR3 spans 11 amino acids. CDR3 amino acids: CSARANTEAFF. CDR3 bases: TGCAGTGCTAGGGCCAACACTGAAGCTTTCTTT.

The chain uses TRBV10-1 and TRBJ1-2, with a possible D match to TRBD1 (6 bases). Germline V gives CDR1 WNHNN, CDR2 SYGVQD (reference sequence). The length of the CDR3 is 13 residues. Trimming took off 4 bases at V and 4 bases at J, with 10 bases between the two ends. The CDR3 nucleotides read TGCGCCAGCAGTGTGACAGGAACCTATGGCTACACCTTC. It specifies CASSVTGTYGYTF.

In nucleotides, the CDR3 is TGTGCCAGCAGTTGGGGCAGGACGGCCAAAAACATTCAGTACTTC. Translating it yields CASSWGRTAKNIQYF. The chain is built from TRBV6-6 and TRBJ2-4; possibly TRBD1 for D (5 bases). The germline CDR1 and CDR2 sequences are MNHNY and SVGAGI (reference sequence). Trimming shortened V by 4 bases and J by 1 base, and 11 bases separated the two germline ends. The CDR3 loop spans 15 amino acids.

CDR3 protein: CASSPRGQGAYEQYF. The CDR3 DNA reads TGCGCCAGCAGCCCCCGGGGACAGGGGGCATACGAGCAGTACTTC. This chain uses TRBV5-1 with TRBJ2-7, with TRBD1 identical over 12 bases. The CDR3 totals 15 residues. The V gene's germline CDR1 is SGHRS and CDR2 YFSETQ. Trimming removed 4 bases from V and 4 bases from J; junction bases left unmatched: 6. Drawing the rest from reference TRBV5-1 and TRBJ2-7, the complete variable domain is KAGVTQTPRYLIKTRGQQVTLSCSPISGHRSVSWYQQTPGQGLQFLFEYFSETQRNKGNFPGRFSGRQFSNSRSEMNVSTLELGDSALYLCASSPRGQGAYEQYFGPGTRLTVT.

V and J are TRBV7-2 and TRBJ2-7; TRBD1 matches 11 bases. The junction had 4 bases not matched to a gene; V was cut back by 4 bases and J by 2 bases. Germline lookup yields CDR1 SGHTA and CDR2 FQGNSA. This CDR3 contains 15 residues. This chain's CDR3 is CASSSLGQGAYEQYF. As DNA, the CDR3 is TGTGCCAGCAGCTCACTGGGACAGGGGGCCTACGAGCAGTACTTC. Complete variable domain (other parts from reference TRBV7-2 and TRBJ2-7): GAGVSQSPSNKVTEKGKDVELRCDPISGHTALYWYRQSLGQGLEFLIYFQGNSAPDKSGLPSDRFSAERTGGSVSTLTIQRTQQEDSAVYLCASSSLGQGAYEQYFGPGTRLTVT.

Worth noting for this clone: Other nucleotide sequences in the sample specify the same CDR3. This chain connects TRBV5-4 to TRBJ1-6; 9 bases fit TRBD1. V lost 4 bases to trimming and J lost 6 bases; unmatched junction nucleotides: 2. This CDR3 comprises 14 residues. Looked up from germline, CDR1 is SGHNT and CDR2 is YYREEE (reference sequence). The CDR3 DNA reads TGTGCCAGCAGCCTGGGACAGGGTAATTCACCCCTCCACTTT. This translates into CASSLGQGNSPLHF.

V and J are TRBV11-2 and TRBJ2-7; the D gene is possibly TRBD2 (6 bases). With 8 bases removed from V and 3 bases from J, the gap between germline ends came to 17 bases. CDR3 length: 14 amino acids. CDR1 and CDR2 from the germline V gene are SGHAT and FQNNGV. CDR3 DNA: TGTGCCAGCCTGGGATTAGCGGAATACTACGAGCAGTACTTC. Residues: CASLGLAEYYEQYF.

The chain links TRBV4-3 to TRBJ2-2; 12 nucleotides line up with TRBD2. Germline loops: CDR1 LGHNA, CDR2 YSLEER. Unmatched junction bases numbered 3, after V lost 4 bases and J lost 6 bases. The CDR3 is made up of 15 amino acids. The CDR3 DNA follows: TGCGCCAGCAGCCCTCGACTAGCGGGAGCCGGGGAGCTGTTTTTT. Protein sequence: CASSPRLAGAGELFF.

Worth noting for this clone: This same CDR3 is encoded by further DNA sequences in the sample. V and J are TRBV5-1 and TRBJ1-5, with 7 nucleotides matching TRBD1. This CDR3 region has 13 residues. Germline CDR1 reads SGHRS; CDR2 reads YFSETQ. With V trimmed by 2 bases and J by 7 bases, 3 bases remained unmatched. Written as DNA, the CDR3 is TGCGCCAGCAGCTTAACAGGGGAACAGCCCCAGCATTTT. Amino acid sequence: CASSLTGEQPQHF.

The rearrangement joins TRBV11-3 to TRBJ1-5, with D possibly TRBD1 on 6 matching bases. V was pared by 6 bases and J by 9 bases, with 21 bases between. The CDR3 is 15 residues long. Germline V gene lookup returns CDR1 SGHNT and CDR2 YENEEA. The CDR3 protein is CASRFRDTCIRPQHF. As DNA, the CDR3 is TGTGCCAGCAGATTTCGGGACACCTGCATTCGGCCCCAGCATTTT.